The 5 T cell receptor beta chains below all came from one sample that was sequenced in a study of cytomegalovirus exposure and HLA in healthy donors. In the PCR, 60 Vbeta and 13 Jbeta primers were used. Data came from immunoSEQ multiplex PCR; TCRdb stores just in-frame clones and leaves some out. The sample contains roughly 180,000 clones, about 79% of which appear only once. The sample was PBMCs. The receptor set was obtained from a girl aged 2 to 9 in good health and CMV-seropositive.

Only one count was recorded for this clone. This chain joins TRBV19 and TRBJ2-2; D is perhaps TRBD2 (6 bases). The V end lost 1 base, the J end lost 3 bases, and 12 bases lay between the germline ends. The CDR3 sequence is 16 residues long. CDR1 is LNHDA and CDR2 is SQIVND in the germline V gene (reference sequence). Here the CDR3 reads CASSIGPGVDTGELFF. The CDR3 coding sequence is TGTGCCAGTAGTATAGGGCCGGGGGTAGACACCGGGGAGCTGTTTTTT.

The chain joins TRBV7-9 to TRBJ2-2, with TRBD2 matching 15 bases. Looked up from germline, CDR1 is SEHNR and CDR2 is FQNEAQ (reference sequence). Trimming removed 5 bases from V and 4 bases from J; junction bases left unmatched: 5. The CDR3 is made up of 17 amino acids. The CDR3 DNA is TGTGCCAGCAGCCTGGGACTAGCGGGAGGAGGCACCGGGGAGCTGTTTTTT. Its protein product is CASSLGLAGGGTGELFF.

The chain uses TRBV5-1 and TRBJ2-3; the D gene is possibly TRBD2 (6 bases). Trimming shortened V by 0 bases and J by 4 bases, and 15 bases separated the two germline ends. CDR1 SGHRS and CDR2 YFSETQ come from the germline V gene. The CDR3 has 16 residues. The CDR3 nucleotides read TGCGCCAGCAGCTTGGCCTCGACTAGTCTTCCAGATACGCAGTATTTT. Translating gives CASSLASTSLPDTQYF.

The J gene is TRBJ2-7, the V gene TRBV25-1, with D maybe TRBD1 (7 bases). This CDR3 is built from 17 residues. Per germline, CDR1 MGHDK and CDR2 SYGVNS. Trimming pared 1 base from V and 1 base from J, leaving 17 bases between. The CDR3 spells CASSESRVRGDSYEQYF. The CDR3 DNA sequence: TGTGCCAGCAGTGAATCTAGGGTCAGGGGGGATTCCTACGAGCAGTACTTC.

The V and J genes are TRBV27 and TRBJ2-7, with a weak D call TRBD2 (6 bases). CDR1 is MNHEY, CDR2 SMNVEV, per germline (reference sequence). This CDR3 is 10 amino acids long. V was clipped by 8 bases and J by 7 bases, with 9 bases between them. The CDR3 is CASGRNEQYF. In DNA form, the CDR3 reads TGTGCCAGCGGGAGGAATGAGCAGTACTTC.